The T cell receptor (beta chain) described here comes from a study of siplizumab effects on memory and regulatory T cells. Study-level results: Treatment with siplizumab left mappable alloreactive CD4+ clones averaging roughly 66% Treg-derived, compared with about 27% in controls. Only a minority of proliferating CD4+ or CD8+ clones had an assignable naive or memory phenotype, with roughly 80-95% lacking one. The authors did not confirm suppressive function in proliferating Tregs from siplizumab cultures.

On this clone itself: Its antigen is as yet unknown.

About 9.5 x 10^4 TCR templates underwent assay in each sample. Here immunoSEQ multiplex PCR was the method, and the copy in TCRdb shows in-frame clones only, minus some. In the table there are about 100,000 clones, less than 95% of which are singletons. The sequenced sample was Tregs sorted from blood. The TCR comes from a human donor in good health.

Here the CDR3 DNA reads TGTGCCAGCAGCCTCCCCCGGGACCGCCAAGAGACCCAGTACTTC. Its translation is CASSLPRDRQETQYF. The rearrangement links TRBV7-9 to TRBJ2-5; the D gene could be TRBD1 or TRBD2 (5 bases each). This CDR3 region has 15 residues. With 5 bases removed from V and 1 base from J, the gap between germline ends came to 14 bases. Germline CDR1 reads SEHNR; CDR2 reads FQNEAQ (reference sequence).